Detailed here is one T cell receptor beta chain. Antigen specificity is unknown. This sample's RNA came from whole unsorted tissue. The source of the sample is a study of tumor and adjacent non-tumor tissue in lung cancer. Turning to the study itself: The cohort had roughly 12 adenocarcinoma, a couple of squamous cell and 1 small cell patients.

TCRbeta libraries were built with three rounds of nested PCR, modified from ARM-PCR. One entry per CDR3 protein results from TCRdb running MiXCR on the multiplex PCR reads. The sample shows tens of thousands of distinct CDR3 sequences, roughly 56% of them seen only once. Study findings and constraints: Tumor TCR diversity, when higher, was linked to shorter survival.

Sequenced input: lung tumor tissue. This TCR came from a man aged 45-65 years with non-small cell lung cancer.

CDR3 amino acids: CAISESTGASAQYF. Written as DNA, the CDR3 is TGTGCCATCAGTGAATCGACTGGGGCGTCGGCGCAGTACTTC. This chain joins TRBV10-3 and TRBJ2-7; D may be TRBD1 (5 bases). This CDR3 spans 14 amino acids. Germline V lookup: CDR1 ENHRY, CDR2 SYGVKD. With 3 bases removed from V and 9 bases from J, the gap between germline ends came to 18 bases.